The sample holds many counts of the clone carrying this T cell receptor beta chain. No antigen is known for it. This entry is derived from a study of human T cells and chemical hapten exposure. About the study: Doses of diphenylcyclopropenone went to the patients' scalps weekly throughout the approximately 22-week study. General study results and limits: Expanded TCRs formed significantly more large CDR3 similarity clusters than controls.

Library preparation tagged each individual cDNA molecule with a unique molecular identifier. A single record per CDR3 protein comes from TCRdb applying MiXCR to the RACE reads. The top ten hold roughly 2.5% of the sample, which has over 35,000 distinct CDR3 sequences, roughly 13% seen once. V lost 5 bases, J lost 6 bases, and 13 bases lay in between. Germline assignment: CDR1 LNHDA and CDR2 SQIVND (reference sequence). The CDR3 runs 14 residues. Time point: patch test 3, about 24 weeks after DPC sensitization. The treatment is: therapeutic diphenylcyclopropenone sensitization with weekly scalp DPC. Extraction of total RNA was performed on unfractionated whole blood.

The specimen was whole blood, collected in connection with sensitization to the hapten diphenylcyclopropenone (DPC). The rearrangement links TRBV19 to TRBJ1-4, with unresolved D. The receptor was derived from a middle-aged woman with alopecia areata. Some clones in this sample may be carry-over from other donors' samples. CDR3 DNA: TGTGCCAGTAGTTGGCCTGTTTGGGATGAAAAACTGTTTTTT. Translating gives CASSWPVWDEKLFF.